One sample yielded the 20 T cell receptor beta chains listed below, sequenced in a study of cytomegalovirus exposure and HLA in healthy donors. Using immunoSEQ multiplex PCR, the repertoire was profiled, and TCRdb retains in-frame clones only, with some absent. This table holds about 74,000 clones, 94% found once. Sequencing was carried out using PBMCs. The receptor set was obtained from a man between 18 and 35 years old in good health and CMV-seropositive.

The chain combines TRBV9 with TRBJ2-3; D not resolved. CDR3 length: 15 amino acids. V was shortened by 4 bases and J by 5 bases, with 17 bases between the two germline ends. Germline V lookup: CDR1 SGDLS, CDR2 YYNGEE. The chain's CDR3 is CASSTRLAPRDTQYF. DNA for the CDR3: TGTGCCAGCAGCACCCGACTCGCCCCACGAGATACGCAGTATTTT. Full variable domain (missing parts from reference TRBV9 and TRBJ2-3): DSGVTQTPKHLITATGQRVTLRCSPRSGDLSVYWYQQSLDQGLQFLIQYYNGEERAKGNILERFSAQQFPDLHSELNLSSLELGDSALYFCASSTRLAPRDTQYFGPGTRLTVL.

This clone came up once. The chain employs TRBV19 and TRBJ1-4, with D perhaps matching TRBD1 (6 bases). Between the trimmed V and J ends, which lost 5 bases and 7 bases, there was a span of 14 bases. The CDR3 contains 14 residues. The germline V gene has CDR1 LNHDA and CDR2 SQIVND (reference sequence). CDR3 DNA: TGTGCCAGTAGTCCTACAGGGCCTCCTGAAAAACTGTTTTTT. Its translation: CASSPTGPPEKLFF.

The rearrangement uses TRBV30 and TRBJ2-3; no clear D gene. This CDR3 region has 14 residues. Germline V lookup: CDR1 GTSNPN, CDR2 SVGIG (reference sequence). Trimming took 2 bases from V and 0 from J, leaving 9 bases between them. The DNA of the CDR3 is TGTGCCTGGAGTCCAGGCACTAGCACAGATACGCAGTATTTT. As protein: CAWSPGTSTDTQYF.

This chain uses TRBV28 with TRBJ2-7, with a tentative D call TRBD2 (6 bases). Germline loops: CDR1 MDHEN, CDR2 SYDVKM. V was cut by 4 bases and J by 1 base, with 26 bases left in between. This CDR3 is built from 19 residues. The CDR3 coding sequence is TGTGCCAGCAGTTCTGACCACCCTTTGCGGGGCAGGCCGTCCTACGAGCAGTACTTC. It yields the protein CASSSDHPLRGRPSYEQYF.

The chain has TRBV5-1 and TRBJ2-5, with D possibly TRBD1 on 5 matching bases. Germline CDR1 and CDR2: SGHRS and YFSETQ. The CDR3 spans 13 residues. V lost 0 bases and J lost 5, with 8 bases in between. The CDR3 sequence: CASSLDRPETQYF. CDR3 DNA sequence: TGCGCCAGCAGCTTGGACAGGCCCGAGACCCAGTACTTC.

This clone was counted once. This chain connects TRBV6-6 to TRBJ1-2; tentative D call: TRBD1 (6 bases). V shed 5 bases and J shed 2 bases, with 12 bases lying between them. Germline V gives CDR1 MNHNY, CDR2 SVGAGI (reference sequence). The CDR3 consists of 14 residues. The CDR3 nucleotides are TGTGCCAGCAGTCTACCTACAGGGAACTATGGCTACACCTTC. Translation: CASSLPTGNYGYTF.

This chain connects TRBV28 to TRBJ2-7; weak D call: TRBD2 (6 bases). Trimming stripped 2 bases from V and 10 bases from J, with 18 bases between. In germline, CDR1 is MDHEN, CDR2 SYDVKM. The CDR3 totals 14 residues. The CDR3 here is CASSLTQSGSGQYF. The DNA of the CDR3 is TGTGCCAGCAGTTTAACGCAGAGCGGGTCGGGTCAGTACTTC.

V is TRBV28 and J is TRBJ2-7, with D possibly being TRBD1 (6 bases). This CDR3 has 14 amino acids. V gave up 6 bases and J gave up 4 bases, with 16 bases separating them. Per the germline V gene, CDR1 is MDHEN and CDR2 is SYDVKM. The CDR3, as DNA: TGTGCCAGCAGCTCAATTAGGACAGTTTACGAGCAGTACTTC. Encoded protein: CASSSIRTVYEQYF.

This clone was seen once. The chain has TRBV5-1 and TRBJ1-4; a weak D match, TRBD1 (5 bases). This CDR3 has 15 amino acids. The V and J ends lost 4 bases and 8 bases respectively, with 18 bases between them. Germline-derived CDR1 and CDR2 are SGHRS and YFSETQ. The CDR3 coding sequence is TGCGCCAGCAGCCAGGTGGCGGGGGTAAGGGAAAAACTGTTTTTT. Amino acid sequence: CASSQVAGVREKLFF.

The V call is TRBV10-3, the J call TRBJ1-5; D not resolved. The CDR3 is 13 amino acids. Per the germline V gene, CDR1 is ENHRY and CDR2 is SYGVKD. The V and J ends lost 6 bases and 7 bases respectively, with 13 bases between them. The CDR3 spells CAIRGDTRQPQHF. Here the CDR3 DNA reads TGTGCCATCAGGGGAGACACTAGGCAGCCCCAGCATTTT.

This chain links TRBV9 with TRBJ2-1; D is perhaps TRBD2 (6 bases). Trimming stripped 0 bases from V and 4 bases from J, with 14 bases between. This CDR3 contains 16 residues. CDR1 and CDR2 from the germline V gene are SGDLS and YYNGEE. The CDR3: CASSVGGRGIYNEQFF. The CDR3 DNA follows: TGTGCCAGCAGCGTAGGTGGACGGGGGATTTACAATGAGCAGTTCTTC.

The chain is built from TRBV5-6 and TRBJ2-5, with a weak D call TRBD2 (5 bases). Germline-derived CDR1 and CDR2 are SGHDT and YYEEEE. The CDR3 totals 16 residues. V was shortened by 3 bases and J by 4 bases, with 19 bases between the two germline ends. CDR3 DNA sequence: TGTGCCAGCAGCTCTCTAACTAGAGGGAGAGGAGAGACCCAGTACTTC. Protein: CASSSLTRGRGETQYF.

The chain uses TRBV6-1 and TRBJ2-5, with D tentatively TRBD1 (6 bases). V was cut by 11 bases and J by 1 base, with 17 bases left in between. This CDR3 spans 14 amino acids. CDR1 and CDR2 (germline): MNHNS, SASEGT. The CDR3 DNA sequence: TGTGCCGGCCAGACAGGAGCCATCCAAGAGACCCAGTACTTC. It encodes CAGQTGAIQETQYF.

J is TRBJ2-7 and V is TRBV19, with 12 bases identical to TRBD2. Losses at the gene ends were 7 bases for V and 6 bases for J; bases not matched to a gene: 13. This CDR3 comprises 16 residues. Germline V lookup: CDR1 LNHDA, CDR2 SQIVND (reference sequence). DNA of the CDR3: TGTGCCAGTAAAGGACTAGCGGGAACTCAGGGGTCCGAGCAGTACTTC. It yields the protein CASKGLAGTQGSEQYF.

This rearrangement joins TRBV28 to TRBJ1-5; D may be TRBD1 (5 bases). CDR3 length: 13 residues. CDR1 is MDHEN and CDR2 is SYDVKM in the germline V gene. The V and J ends lost 5 bases and 3 bases respectively, with 8 bases between them. As DNA, the CDR3 is TGTGCCAGCAGTGGGACTTACAATCAGCCCCAGCATTTT. The encoded protein is CASSGTYNQPQHF.

The gene calls are TRBV21-1 and TRBJ2-2; TRBD2 is the table's D call, not checked against the DNA. TRBV21-1 is a pseudogene segment. This CDR3 spans 12 amino acids. The CDR3 nucleotides are TGTGTCTCGCTCCAGCGCACCGGGGAGCTGTTTTTT. It yields the protein CVSLQRTGELFF.

The V call is TRBV15, the J call TRBJ1-4; D gene ambiguous. This CDR3 region has 16 residues. Germline lookup yields CDR1 LNHNV and CDR2 YYDKDF (reference sequence). Trimming cost V 0 bases and J 8 bases, with 16 bases left between them. CDR3 coding DNA: TGTGCCACCAGCAGAGATAGGGCGGTGAGAGGGGAAAAACTGTTTTTT. Amino acids: CATSRDRAVRGEKLFF.

V usage is TRBV6-5 and J usage is TRBJ2-7, with no clear D. Looked up from germline, CDR1 is MNHEY and CDR2 is SVGAGI. The V gene lost 8 bases and the J gene lost 3 bases, with 17 bases spanning the gap. This CDR3 is built from 14 residues. This CDR3 reads CASSLAGRHYEQYF. The CDR3 region has the DNA TGTGCCAGCTCCCTGGCTGGCAGACACTACGAGCAGTACTTC.

The rearrangement uses TRBV11-2 and TRBJ2-2; tentative D call: TRBD2 (5 bases). V was clipped by 2 bases and J by 1 base, with 8 bases between them. CDR3 length: 15 residues. The germline V gene has CDR1 SGHAT and CDR2 FQNNGV. CDR3 sequence: CASSLRSGNTGELFF. The CDR3 nucleotides are TGTGCCAGCAGCTTAAGGAGCGGGAACACCGGGGAGCTGTTTTTT.

The chain carries TRBV5-1 and TRBJ2-7; weak D call: TRBD1 (6 bases). V lost 6 bases and J 2 bases, leaving 18 bases between the germline ends. This CDR3 spans 15 amino acids. Per germline, CDR1 SGHRS and CDR2 YFSETQ. CDR3 in amino acids: CASTQGGAATYEQYF. CDR3 nucleotides: TGCGCCAGCACCCAAGGGGGAGCGGCAACCTACGAGCAGTACTTC.